The 7 T cell receptor beta chains reported below all come from one sample, sequenced in a study of cytomegalovirus exposure and HLA in healthy donors. The protocol was immunoSEQ multiplex PCR, while the TCRdb copy is restricted to in-frame clones and leaves out a portion. The table shows some 250,000 clones, with roughly 90% occurring only once. The sample comprised PBMCs. The receptors were sampled from a woman aged 18-29 years in good health and CMV-seronegative.

The V call is TRBV6-5, the J call TRBJ1-5; unclear D gene. CDR1 is MNHEY, CDR2 SVGAGI, per germline. The V end lost 0 bases, the J end lost 7 bases, and 4 bases lay between the germline ends. The CDR3 consists of 12 residues. CDR3 protein: CASSYSRQPQHF. CDR3 nucleotide sequence: TGTGCCAGCAGTTACTCGAGGCAGCCCCAGCATTTT.

The chain combines TRBV6-5 with TRBJ2-5, with TRBD2 identical over 11 bases. With V trimmed by 6 bases and J by 4 bases, 7 bases remained unmatched. Germline values: CDR1 MNHEY, CDR2 SVGAGI. The CDR3 runs 15 residues. Here the CDR3 reads CASSPPTSGIETQYF. For the CDR3, the DNA is TGTGCCAGCAGCCCTCCGACTAGCGGGATAGAGACCCAGTACTTC.

The rearrangement joins TRBV7-2 to TRBJ2-7; possible D gene TRBD2, 5 bases. The CDR3 loop spans 16 amino acids. Germline V gene data show CDR1 as SGHTA and CDR2 as FQGNSA. The V end was cut by 1 base, the J end by 0 bases, with 13 bases between. The DNA for the CDR3 is TGTGCCAGCAGCTTAGATGGCCAGGCGGGCTCCTACGAGCAGTACTTC. It codes for CASSLDGQAGSYEQYF.

The V gene is TRBV10-3, the J gene TRBJ2-3, with 10 bases matching TRBD2. This CDR3 has 14 residues. CDR1 is ENHRY and CDR2 is SYGVKD in the germline V gene. Unmatched junction bases numbered 7, after V lost 11 bases and J lost 2 bases. The CDR3 region is CAVALAGATDTQYF. The CDR3 bases are TGTGCCGTTGCCCTAGCGGGGGCCACAGATACGCAGTATTTT.

V gene TRBV4-1 combines with J gene TRBJ1-5, with a possible D match to TRBD1 (6 bases). The germline gives CDR1 MGHRA, CDR2 YSYEKL. The CDR3 extends over 16 amino acids. V lost 0 bases, J lost 2 bases, and 11 bases lay in between. CDR3 nucleotides: TGCGCCAGCAGCCAAGACGAAGGGGGAGGCAATCAGCCCCAGCATTTT. Residues: CASSQDEGGGNQPQHF.

The chain has TRBV14 and TRBJ2-5, with TRBD2 matching over 12 bases. The CDR3 has 18 residues. V dropped 1 base and J dropped 4; count of bases not matched to a gene: 10. Germline V gene lookup returns CDR1 SGHDN and CDR2 FVKESK. The CDR3 nucleotides read TGTGCCAGCAGCCAAGTTACTAGCGGGGGGCCCGGGAGAGAGACCCAGTACTTC. Translated, it gives CASSQVTSGGPGRETQYF.

The V gene is TRBV5-1, the J gene TRBJ2-7; unclear D gene. Deletions cut 2 bases from V and 3 bases from J, with 3 bases between. Per germline, CDR1 SGHRS and CDR2 YFSETQ. The CDR3 spans 11 residues. The CDR3, as DNA: TGCGCCAGCAGCTTCGGCTACGAGCAGTACTTC. It yields the protein CASSFGYEQYF.